Shown below are 2 T cell receptor beta chains from a single sample sequenced in a study of cytotoxic CD8 clonotypes in ibrutinib-treated CLL. Libraries were prepared by immunoSEQ multiplex PCR; TCRdb keeps only in-frame clonotypes and omits some of them. The sample contains 95,000 to 100,000 clones, approximately 80% of which appear only once. The input for sequencing was PBMCs, taken after 12 months of ibrutinib treatment. The source of these receptors is a human donor with chronic lymphocytic leukemia.

The chain joins TRBV7-3 to TRBJ2-1; D perhaps matches TRBD1 (6 bases). Germline CDR1 and CDR2: SGHTA and FQGTGA. This CDR3 is built from 15 residues. V lost 6 bases and J 3 bases, leaving 15 bases between the germline ends. The CDR3 loop reads CASRAGTSSYNEQFF. The CDR3 region has the DNA TGTGCCAGCAGGGCCGGGACATCGAGCTACAATGAGCAGTTCTTC.

The rearrangement links TRBV4-1 to TRBJ2-1; 11 nucleotides align to TRBD2. Germline V gene data show CDR1 as MGHRA and CDR2 as YSYEKL. With V trimmed by 6 bases and J by 6 bases, 7 bases remained unmatched. The CDR3 runs to 15 residues. The CDR3, as DNA: TGCGCCAGCAGGAGACTAGCGGGACCTACCAATGAGCAGTTCTTC. This codes for CASRRLAGPTNEQFF.